This passage covers 30 T cell receptor beta chains from one sample sequenced in a study of blood T cell repertoires in COVID-19. Profiled with immunoSEQ multiplex PCR; TCRdb holds only in-frame clones, not every one. Of about 670,000 clones listed, around 89% are singletons. Sample: peripheral blood. These receptor sequences come from a woman between 18 and 29 years old with acute or convalescent COVID-19.

A single count supports this clone. The chain recombines TRBV4-2 with TRBJ2-7; 7 bases are a match to TRBD1. Losses at the gene ends were 2 bases for V and 5 bases for J; bases not matched to a gene: 6. CDR1 and CDR2 from the germline V gene are LGHNA and YNFKEQ. The CDR3 totals 14 residues. The CDR3 DNA follows: TGTGCCAGCAGCCAATTGACAGGGTTCCACGAGCAGTACTTC. Its protein product is CASSQLTGFHEQYF.

For this clone: This same CDR3 is encoded by further DNA sequences in the sample. The V call is TRBV19, the J call TRBJ1-5, with D possibly TRBD1 on 5 matching bases. V was trimmed by 3 bases and J by 7 bases, leaving 7 bases between them. The CDR3 loop spans 12 amino acids. The germline CDR1 and CDR2 sequences are LNHDA and SQIVND (reference sequence). CDR3 region: CASSIGGQPQHF. In DNA, the CDR3 is TGTGCCAGTAGTATCGGGGGGCAGCCCCAGCATTTT.

This rearrangement joins TRBV9 to TRBJ1-2, with a possible D match to TRBD1 (6 bases). CDR1 and CDR2 from the germline V gene are SGDLS and YYNGEE. V gave up 0 bases and J gave up 4 bases, with 13 bases separating them. The CDR3 runs to 15 residues. CDR3: CASSVEVTGAYGYTF. The DNA of the CDR3 is TGTGCCAGCAGCGTAGAGGTGACAGGAGCCTATGGCTACACCTTC. Full variable domain (outside the CDR3, taken from reference TRBV9 and TRBJ1-2): DSGVTQTPKHLITATGQRVTLRCSPRSGDLSVYWYQQSLDQGLQFLIQYYNGEERAKGNILERFSAQQFPDLHSELNLSSLELGDSALYFCASSVEVTGAYGYTFGSGTRLTVV.

This chain uses TRBV6-5 with TRBJ1-2; D is perhaps TRBD1 (6 bases). V was shortened by 8 bases and J by 8 bases, with 24 bases between the two germline ends. There are 15 residues in the CDR3. CDR1 MNHEY and CDR2 SVGAGI come from the germline V gene. CDR3 bases: TGTGCCAGCCCATTTATAGGAACAGGGCTTGACGGCTACACCTTC. Translation: CASPFIGTGLDGYTF.

A remark on this clone: The junction does not match germline at one end; this may be a read error. This chain links TRBV27 with TRBJ1-4; TRBD1 matches at 7 bases. The CDR3 totals 15 residues. CDR1 is MNHEY, CDR2 SMNVEV, per germline (reference sequence). This CDR3 is CASSSLAWTGRIDVF. Here the CDR3 DNA reads TGTGCCAGCAGTTCGCTCGCCTGGACAGGTCGGATTGATGTTTTT.

The chain is built from TRBV11-2 and TRBJ1-6; possibly TRBD1 for D (6 bases). V lost 3 bases to trimming and J lost 5 bases, with 11 bases between them. The CDR3 sequence is 15 residues long. Germline V gene lookup returns CDR1 SGHAT and CDR2 FQNNGV. The CDR3 DNA sequence: TGTGCCAGCAGCTTCCGGGGACAAAATAATTCACCCCTCCACTTT. Translated: CASSFRGQNNSPLHF.

J is TRBJ1-6 and V is TRBV7-9, with 9 bases that match TRBD1. The J segment lost 10 bases and the V segment lost 5 bases, leaving 12 bases of the junction unmatched. CDR3 size: 16 residues. Looked up from germline, CDR1 is SEHNR and CDR2 is FQNEAQ (reference sequence). The CDR3 DNA sequence: TGTGCCAGCAGCCCAGGGACAGGGCAGAGGGAGTCACCCCTCCACTTT. Amino acid sequence: CASSPGTGQRESPLHF. Complete variable domain (other parts from reference TRBV7-9 and TRBJ1-6): DTGVSQNPRHKITKRGQNVTFRCDPISEHNRLYWYRQTLGQGPEFLTYFQNEAQLEKSRLLSDRFSAERPKGSFSTLEIQRTEQGDSAMYLCASSPGTGQRESPLHFGNGTRLTVT.

The chain's CDR3 is CASSLAGAPTYNEQFF. Here the CDR3 DNA reads TGTGCCAGCAGTTTGGCGGGGGCCCCTACCTACAATGAGCAGTTCTTC. The chain recombines TRBV6-2 or TRBV6-3 with TRBJ2-1; D perhaps matches TRBD2 (7 bases). The CDR3 extends over 16 amino acids. V gave up 4 bases and J gave up 2 bases, with 15 bases separating them. In germline, CDR1 is MNHEY, CDR2 SVGEGT.

The chain has TRBV6-4 and TRBJ1-5; D unresolved. This CDR3 contains 14 residues. In germline, CDR1 is MRHNA, CDR2 SNTAGT. The V end lost 4 bases, the J end lost 0 bases, and 7 bases lay between the germline ends. In DNA form, the CDR3 reads TGTGCCAGCAGTGGGCAGGCTAGCAATCAGCCCCAGCATTTT. Protein product: CASSGQASNQPQHF.

The chain links TRBV7-6 to TRBJ2-7, with unresolved D. The CDR3 is 14 amino acids. Germline V gives CDR1 SGHVS, CDR2 FNYEAQ. V lost 2 bases to trimming and J lost 3 bases, with 11 bases between them. The CDR3 DNA reads as TGTGCCAGCAGCTTATCTCGCGACAACTACGAGCAGTACTTC. Amino acid sequence: CASSLSRDNYEQYF.

The rearrangement uses TRBV29-1 and TRBJ1-2; D possibly corresponds to TRBD1 (5 bases). Germline V gene data show CDR1 as SQVTM and CDR2 as ANQGSEA. V was pared by 4 bases and J by 4 bases, with 16 bases between. The CDR3 runs to 14 residues. CDR3: CSVVKTSRVYGYTF. DNA of the CDR3: TGCAGCGTTGTTAAGACCAGCAGGGTCTATGGCTACACCTTC.

The chain links TRBV5-1 to TRBJ2-7; TRBD1 is a possible D gene (6 bases). The V gene lost 0 bases and the J gene lost 7 bases, with 14 bases spanning the gap. In germline, CDR1 is SGHRS, CDR2 YFSETQ. This CDR3 is built from 14 residues. In DNA form, the CDR3 reads TGCGCCAGCAGCTTGGGCGGACAGAGTGGAGAGCAGTACTTC. Its translation: CASSLGGQSGEQYF.

The V call is TRBV4-3, the J call TRBJ2-3, with 7 bases lining up with TRBD2. Per germline, CDR1 LGHNA and CDR2 YSLEER. V trimming: 0 bases; J trimming: 4 bases; junction bases outside the gene matches: 7. The CDR3 length is 16 residues. CDR3 protein: CASSQDRGEGADTQYF. In DNA form, the CDR3 reads TGCGCCAGCAGCCAAGATCGGGGGGAGGGCGCAGATACGCAGTATTTT.

The chain uses TRBV18 and TRBJ1-4; 9 bases are a match to TRBD1. V lost 2 bases to trimming and J lost 10 bases; unmatched junction nucleotides: 11. The CDR3 spans 16 residues. From germline, CDR1 is KGHSH and CDR2 LQKENI. CDR3 amino acids: CASSPARTGDVGKLFF. The CDR3 region has the DNA TGTGCCAGCTCACCAGCCAGGACAGGGGATGTAGGAAAACTGTTTTTT.

V usage is TRBV7-2 and J usage is TRBJ2-2, with 9 bases matching TRBD1. The junction had 2 bases not matched to a gene; V was cut back by 3 bases and J by 6 bases. This CDR3 comprises 14 residues. In germline, CDR1 is SGHTA, CDR2 FQGNSA. The CDR3: CASSFTGGPGELFF. CDR3 nucleotide sequence: TGTGCCAGCAGCTTCACAGGGGGCCCCGGGGAGCTGTTTTTT.

The gene calls are TRBV10-2 and TRBJ2-3; 9 nucleotides match TRBD2. Germline CDR1 reads WSHSY; CDR2 reads SAAADI. V was clipped by 7 bases and J by 6 bases; unmatched bases: 5. This CDR3 spans 13 amino acids. CDR3 sequence reads: CASKRTSDDTQYF. CDR3 in DNA: TGCGCCAGCAAGAGGACTAGCGATGATACGCAGTATTTT.

This chain connects TRBV19 to TRBJ2-3; 7 bases map to TRBD2. The J segment lost 0 bases and the V segment lost 6 bases, leaving 3 bases of the junction unmatched. CDR1 and CDR2 (germline): LNHDA, SQIVND (reference sequence). This CDR3 has 14 residues. The CDR3 region has the DNA TGTGCCAGTAGGGGTAGCGGGAGCACAGATACGCAGTATTTT. Residues: CASRGSGSTDTQYF.

This chain connects TRBV25-1 to TRBJ1-6; D may be TRBD1 (6 bases). CDR3 length equals 16 residues. Looked up from germline, CDR1 is MGHDK and CDR2 is SYGVNS. V shed 7 bases and J shed 8 bases, with 21 bases lying between them. The CDR3 region has the DNA TGTGCCAGCAAGCTGGGGGGGGCTATCTTCGATTCACCCCTCCACTTT. Residues: CASKLGGAIFDSPLHF. The variable domain in full, completed from reference TRBV25-1 and TRBJ1-6, reads EADIYQTPRYLVIGTGKKITLECSQTMGHDKMYWYQQDPGMELHLIHYSYGVNSTEKGDLSSESTVSRIRTEHFPLTLESARPSHTSQYLCASKLGGAIFDSPLHFGNGTRLTVT.

This rearrangement joins TRBV5-1 to TRBJ1-6; maybe TRBD1 (6 bases). Germline-derived CDR1 and CDR2 are SGHRS and YFSETQ. This CDR3 region has 16 residues. With 2 bases removed from V and 7 bases from J, the gap between germline ends came to 16 bases. DNA of the CDR3: TGCGCCAGCAGCTTAGCGACACAGGGTGTAAATTCACCCCTCCACTTT. Amino acid sequence: CASSLATQGVNSPLHF.

The chain links TRBV7-8 to TRBJ1-2, with a possible D match to TRBD1 (6 bases). The V end was cut by 2 bases, the J end by 0 bases, with 16 bases between. CDR3 length equals 17 residues. Germline V gene sequence: CDR1 SGHVS, CDR2 FQNEAQ. The CDR3 sequence: CASSLMGASTTNYGYTF. The CDR3 DNA follows: TGTGCCAGCAGCTTAATGGGGGCCTCAACCACTAACTATGGCTACACCTTC.

The chain employs TRBV25-1 and TRBJ2-2; 13 nucleotides match TRBD2. Losses at the gene ends were 9 bases for V and 5 bases for J; bases not matched to a gene: 9. The germline V gene encodes CDR1 MGHDK and CDR2 SYGVNS. This CDR3 comprises 16 residues. CDR3 protein: CARDGLAGALTGELFF. DNA for the CDR3: TGTGCCAGAGATGGACTAGCGGGGGCCTTAACCGGGGAGCTGTTTTTT.

This chain joins TRBV7-2 and TRBJ2-2, with TRBD1 identical over 10 bases. Trimming took 1 base from V and 6 from J; bases not matched to a gene: 5. The CDR3 sequence is 16 residues long. Germline assignment: CDR1 SGHTA and CDR2 FQGNSA. CDR3 nucleotides: TGTGCCAGCAGCTTAGGGGGACAGGGGAGGGCCGGGGAGCTGTTTTTT. Its protein is CASSLGGQGRAGELFF. Using reference TRBV7-2 and TRBJ2-2 for the parts outside the CDR3, the full variable domain is GAGVSQSPSNKVTEKGKDVELRCDPISGHTALYWYRQSLGQGLEFLIYFQGNSAPDKSGLPSDRFSAERTGGSVSTLTIQRTQQEDSAVYLCASSLGGQGRAGELFFGEGSRLTVL.

The V gene is TRBV5-1, the J gene TRBJ1-2; 9 bases match TRBD1. The CDR3 loop spans 15 amino acids. V was pared by 1 base and J by 7 bases, with 8 bases of the junction left unmatched. Germline lookup yields CDR1 SGHRS and CDR2 YFSETQ. This chain's CDR3 is CASSLKGQGGAGYTF. CDR3 DNA sequence: TGCGCCAGCAGCTTGAAGGGACAGGGTGGGGCTGGCTACACCTTC.

The chain couples TRBV12-3 or TRBV12-4 to TRBJ1-4, with 7 bases aligning to TRBD1. After removal of 6 bases from V and 10 bases from J, the junction contained 2 bases not matched to a gene. CDR3 length: 11 residues. DNA for the CDR3: TGTGCCAGCAGCAGGACAGGAAAACTGTTTTTT. As protein: CASSRTGKLFF.

The CDR3 nucleotides read TGCGCCAGCAGCGATGCCCCCCGAGGAGGCACTGAAGCTTTCTTT. This encodes CASSDAPRGGTEAFF. The V and J genes are TRBV5-1 and TRBJ1-1, with D unclear. V lost 4 bases and J 4 bases, leaving 17 bases between the germline ends. Germline V gives CDR1 SGHRS, CDR2 YFSETQ. This CDR3 contains 15 residues.

The chain has TRBV10-3 and TRBJ1-1, with D maybe TRBD1 (6 bases). The CDR3 consists of 16 residues. With 4 bases removed from V and 4 bases from J, the gap between germline ends came to 19 bases. The V gene's germline CDR1 is ENHRY and CDR2 SYGVKD. The CDR3 DNA sequence: TGTGCCATCAGTGGAGATACAGGGAGAGGTGGCACTGAAGCTTTCTTT. Its protein is CAISGDTGRGGTEAFF.

The chain employs TRBV6-1 and TRBJ1-2; 7 nucleotides agree with TRBD1. Per germline, CDR1 MNHNS and CDR2 SASEGT. Germline trimming cut 7 bases from V and 8 bases from J; bases unmatched to any gene: 13. This CDR3 region has 14 residues. The chain's CDR3 is CASKGAGGTEGYTF. The CDR3 DNA reads as TGTGCCAGCAAGGGGGCCGGAGGGACAGAGGGCTACACCTTC.

This clone was observed a single time. The chain combines TRBV11-1 with TRBJ2-7, with D perhaps TRBD1 (5 bases). Trimming stripped 4 bases from V and 1 base from J, with 8 bases between. This CDR3 is built from 13 residues. Germline V gene sequence: CDR1 SGHAT, CDR2 FQDESV (reference sequence). The CDR3 bases are TGTGCCAGCAGCTACGCAGGGTCCTACGAGCAGTACTTC. Translated, it gives CASSYAGSYEQYF. Drawing the rest from reference TRBV11-1 and TRBJ2-7, the complete variable domain is EAEVAQSPRYKITEKSQAVAFWCDPISGHATLYWYRQILGQGPELLVQFQDESVVDDSQLPKDRFSAERLKGVDSTLKIQPAELGDSAMYLCASSYAGSYEQYFGPGTRLTVT.

V and J are TRBV9 and TRBJ2-1; 8 bases match TRBD1. J gave up 8 bases and V 0 bases, and 10 bases lay outside the gene matches. The CDR3 contains 16 residues. Looked up from germline, CDR1 is SGDLS and CDR2 is YYNGEE. The CDR3 DNA follows: TGTGCCAGCAGCGTAGCTCACGGACAGGGTGTCGATGAGCAGTTCTTC. Its protein product is CASSVAHGQGVDEQFF.

The V gene is TRBV20-1, the J gene TRBJ2-7, with D possibly TRBD2 on 5 matching bases. V was pared by 3 bases and J by 3 bases, with 24 bases between. Per the germline V gene, CDR1 is DFQATT and CDR2 is SNEGSKA (reference sequence). This CDR3 spans 17 amino acids. CDR3 in DNA: TGCAGTGCTAGTCGGTGGAGGACGCGCCCGGTGGGCTACGAGCAGTACTTC. It encodes CSASRWRTRPVGYEQYF.